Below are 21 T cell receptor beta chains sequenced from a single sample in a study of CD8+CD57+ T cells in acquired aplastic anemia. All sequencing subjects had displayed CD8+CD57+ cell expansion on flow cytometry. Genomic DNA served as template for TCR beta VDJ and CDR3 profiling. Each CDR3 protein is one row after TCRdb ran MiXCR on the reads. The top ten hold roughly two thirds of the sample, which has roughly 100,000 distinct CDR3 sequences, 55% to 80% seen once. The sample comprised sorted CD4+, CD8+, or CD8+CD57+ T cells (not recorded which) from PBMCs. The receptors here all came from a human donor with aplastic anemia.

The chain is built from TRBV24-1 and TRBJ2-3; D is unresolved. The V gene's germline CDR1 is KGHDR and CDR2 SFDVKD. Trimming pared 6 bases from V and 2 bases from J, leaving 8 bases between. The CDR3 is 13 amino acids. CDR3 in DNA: TGTGCCACCAGTCCTCCCTCCACAGATACGCAGTATTTT. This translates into CATSPPSTDTQYF.

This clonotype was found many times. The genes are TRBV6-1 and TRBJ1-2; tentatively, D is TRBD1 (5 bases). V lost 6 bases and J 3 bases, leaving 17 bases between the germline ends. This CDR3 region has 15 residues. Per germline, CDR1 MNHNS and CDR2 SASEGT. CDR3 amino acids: CASSLHRDLDYGYTF. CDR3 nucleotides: TGTGCCAGCAGCTTACACCGGGACCTTGACTATGGCTACACCTTC.

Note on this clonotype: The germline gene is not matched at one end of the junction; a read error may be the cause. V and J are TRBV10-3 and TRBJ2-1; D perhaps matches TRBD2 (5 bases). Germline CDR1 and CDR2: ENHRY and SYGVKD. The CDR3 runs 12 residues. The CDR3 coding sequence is TGTGCCACCGAGGGAAATTTCAATGAGCAATTCTTC. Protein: CATEGNFNEQFF.

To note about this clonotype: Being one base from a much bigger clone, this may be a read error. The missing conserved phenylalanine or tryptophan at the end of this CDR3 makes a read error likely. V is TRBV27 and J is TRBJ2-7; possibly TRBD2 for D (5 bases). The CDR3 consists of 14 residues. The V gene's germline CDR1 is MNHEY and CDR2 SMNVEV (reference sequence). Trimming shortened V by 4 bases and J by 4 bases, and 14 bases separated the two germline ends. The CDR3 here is CASSSEGLSYEQYL. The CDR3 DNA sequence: TGTGCCAGCAGTTCTGAGGGTTTGAGTTACGAGCAGTACCTC.

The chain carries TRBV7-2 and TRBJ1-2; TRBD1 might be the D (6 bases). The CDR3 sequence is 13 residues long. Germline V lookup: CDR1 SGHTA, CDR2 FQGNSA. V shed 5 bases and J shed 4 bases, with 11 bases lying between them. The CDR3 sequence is CASSPGGGYGYTF. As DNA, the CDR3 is TGTGCCAGCAGCCCCGGGGGCGGCTATGGCTACACCTTC.

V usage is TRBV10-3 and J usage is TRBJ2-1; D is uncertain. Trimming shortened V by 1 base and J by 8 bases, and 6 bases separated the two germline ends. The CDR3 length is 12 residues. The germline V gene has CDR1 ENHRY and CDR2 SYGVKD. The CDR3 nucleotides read TGTGCCATCAGTGAGTTCTTCGATGAGCAGTTCTTC. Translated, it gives CAISEFFDEQFF.

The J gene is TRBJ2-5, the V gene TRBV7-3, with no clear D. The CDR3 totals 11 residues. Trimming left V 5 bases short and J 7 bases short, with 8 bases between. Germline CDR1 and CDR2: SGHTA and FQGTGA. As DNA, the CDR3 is TGTGCCAGCAGCCAAGAGGTGACCCAGTACTTC. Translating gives CASSQEVTQYF. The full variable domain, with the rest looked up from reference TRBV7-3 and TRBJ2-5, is GAGVSQTPSNKVTEKGKYVELRCDPISGHTALYWYRQSLGQGPEFLIYFQGTGAADDSGLPNDRFFAVRPEGSVSTLKIQRTERGDSAVYLCASSQEVTQYFGPGTRLLVL.

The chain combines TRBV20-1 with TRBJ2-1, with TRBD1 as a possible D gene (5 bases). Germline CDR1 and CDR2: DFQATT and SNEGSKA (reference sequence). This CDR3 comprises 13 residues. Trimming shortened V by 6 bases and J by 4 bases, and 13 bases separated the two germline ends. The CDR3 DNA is TGCAGTGCCGTACCAGGGCCTTACAATGAGCAGTTCTTC. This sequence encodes CSAVPGPYNEQFF.

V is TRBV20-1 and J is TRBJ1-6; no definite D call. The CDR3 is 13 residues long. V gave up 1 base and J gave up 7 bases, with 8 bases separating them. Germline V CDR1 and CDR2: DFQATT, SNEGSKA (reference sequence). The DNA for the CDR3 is TGCAGTGCTAGAGTAGATATAAATTCACCCCTCCACTTT. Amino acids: CSARVDINSPLHF.

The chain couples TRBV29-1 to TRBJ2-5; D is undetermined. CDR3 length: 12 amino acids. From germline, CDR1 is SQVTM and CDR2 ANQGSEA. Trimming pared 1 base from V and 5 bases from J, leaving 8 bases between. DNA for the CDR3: TGCAGCGTTGAAGGGATGGGGGAGACCCAGTACTTC. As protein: CSVEGMGETQYF.

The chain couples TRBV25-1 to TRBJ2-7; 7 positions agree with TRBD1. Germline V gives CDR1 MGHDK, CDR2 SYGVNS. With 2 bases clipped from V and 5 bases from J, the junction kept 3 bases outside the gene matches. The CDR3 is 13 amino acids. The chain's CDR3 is CASSEPTGHEQYF. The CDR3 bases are TGTGCCAGCAGTGAACCGACAGGGCACGAGCAGTACTTC.

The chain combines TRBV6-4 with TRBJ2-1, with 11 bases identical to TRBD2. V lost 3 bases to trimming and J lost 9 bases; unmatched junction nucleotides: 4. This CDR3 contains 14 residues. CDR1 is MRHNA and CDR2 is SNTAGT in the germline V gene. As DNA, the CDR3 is TGTGCCAGCAGTGATAGCGGGGGGGCGGCTGAGCAGTTCTTC. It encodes CASSDSGGAAEQFF.

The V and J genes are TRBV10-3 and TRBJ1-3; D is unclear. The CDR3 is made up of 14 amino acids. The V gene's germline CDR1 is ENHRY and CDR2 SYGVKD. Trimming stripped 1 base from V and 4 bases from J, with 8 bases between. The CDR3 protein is CAISEFMGGNTIYF. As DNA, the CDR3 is TGTGCCATCAGTGAGTTTATGGGAGGAAACACCATATATTTT.

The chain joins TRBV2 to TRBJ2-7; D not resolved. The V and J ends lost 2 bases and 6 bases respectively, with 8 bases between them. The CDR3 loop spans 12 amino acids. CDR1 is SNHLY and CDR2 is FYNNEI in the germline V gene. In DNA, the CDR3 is TGTGCCAGCAGTGAAAGAACAGCCGAGCAGTACTTC. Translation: CASSERTAEQYF.

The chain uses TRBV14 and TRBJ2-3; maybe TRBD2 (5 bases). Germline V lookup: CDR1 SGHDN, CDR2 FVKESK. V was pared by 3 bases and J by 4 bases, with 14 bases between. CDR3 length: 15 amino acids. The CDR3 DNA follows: TGTGCCAGCAGCCAGCGGACTCCGCCACCAGATACGCAGTATTTT. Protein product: CASSQRTPPPDTQYF.

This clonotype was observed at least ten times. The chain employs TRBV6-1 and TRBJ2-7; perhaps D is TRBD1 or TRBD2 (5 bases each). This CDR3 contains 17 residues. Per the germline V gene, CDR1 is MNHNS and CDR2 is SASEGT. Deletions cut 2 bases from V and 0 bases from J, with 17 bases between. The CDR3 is CASSELQETKCSYEQYF. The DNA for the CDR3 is TGTGCCAGCAGTGAACTACAGGAGACTAAGTGCTCCTACGAGCAGTACTTC.

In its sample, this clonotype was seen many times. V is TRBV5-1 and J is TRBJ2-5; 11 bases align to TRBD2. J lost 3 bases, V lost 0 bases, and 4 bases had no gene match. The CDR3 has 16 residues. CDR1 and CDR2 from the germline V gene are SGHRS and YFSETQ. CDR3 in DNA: TGCGCCAGCAGCTTGGGACTAGCGGGGTTTGAAGAGACCCAGTACTTC. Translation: CASSLGLAGFEETQYF. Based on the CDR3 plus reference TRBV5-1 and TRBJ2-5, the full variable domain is KAGVTQTPRYLIKTRGQQVTLSCSPISGHRSVSWYQQTPGQGLQFLFEYFSETQRNKGNFPGRFSGRQFSNSRSEMNVSTLELGDSALYLCASSLGLAGFEETQYFGPGTRLLVL.

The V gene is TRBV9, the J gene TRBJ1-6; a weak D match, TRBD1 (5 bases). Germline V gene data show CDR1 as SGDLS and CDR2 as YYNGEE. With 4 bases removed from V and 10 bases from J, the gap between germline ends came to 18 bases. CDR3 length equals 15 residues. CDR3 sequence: CASSLTTEGESPLHF. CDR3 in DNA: TGTGCCAGCAGCTTGACGACAGAAGGAGAGTCACCCCTCCACTTT.

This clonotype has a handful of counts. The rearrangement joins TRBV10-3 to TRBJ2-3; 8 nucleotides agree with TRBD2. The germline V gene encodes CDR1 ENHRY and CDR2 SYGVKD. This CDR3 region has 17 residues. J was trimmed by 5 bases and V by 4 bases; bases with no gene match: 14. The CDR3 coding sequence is TGTGCCATCAGTGGGGTCAGAAACGGGGGGGCAAAAGATACGCAGTATTTT. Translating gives CAISGVRNGGAKDTQYF.

CDR3 region: CSTTVTGNTIYF. The CDR3 region has the DNA TGCAGTACTACAGTTACTGGAAACACCATATATTTT. The V and J genes are TRBV20-1 and TRBJ1-3; D gene unclear. From germline, CDR1 is DFQATT and CDR2 SNEGSKA (reference sequence). The CDR3 runs to 12 residues. Between the trimmed V and J ends, which lost 8 bases and 2 bases, there was a span of 10 bases.

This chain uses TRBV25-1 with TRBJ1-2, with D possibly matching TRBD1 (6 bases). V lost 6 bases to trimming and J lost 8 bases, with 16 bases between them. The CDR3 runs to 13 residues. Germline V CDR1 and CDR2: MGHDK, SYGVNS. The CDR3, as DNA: TGTGCCAGCAGACGGGACACTTATATGGGCTACACCTTC. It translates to CASRRDTYMGYTF.